The following is a T cell receptor (beta chain) sequence with its context. The data derive from a study of blood T cell repertoires in COVID-19. Whole-study context: Samples came from the United States, Italy and Spain, spanning acute and convalescent COVID-19. Nucleic acid was either cDNA or gDNA, and it came from T cells, B-cell-depleted T cells, or PBMCs.

The CDR3 has 15 amino acids. V lost 0 bases, J lost 6 bases, and 11 bases lay in between. Germline CDR1 LGHDT, CDR2 YNNKEL (reference sequence). In the authors' workflow: The authors estimated nucleated cell counts from reference gene primer amplification. TCRdb's table, derived via immunoSEQ multiplex PCR, lists solely in-frame clones and lacks some. The D gene and trimming were derived from the DNA, and the V and J assignments and clone size from that table. The table has about 300,000 clones, roughly 80% seen once. This sequence originates from a woman aged 45-59 years who had recovered from COVID-19. This chain joins TRBV3-1 (or the pseudogene TRBV3-2) and TRBJ2-2; tentative D call: TRBD1 (5 bases). Sample: peripheral blood. CDR3 DNA sequence: TGTGCCAGCAGCCAAGATCCGAAGGGGTCCGGGGAGCTGTTTTTT. It encodes CASSQDPKGSGELFF.